This TCR beta chain was obtained from a study of blood T cells in healthy people across ages. Overall study results and limits: The study found more naive CD4+ cells and higher diversity in long-lived than aged donors. Unknown CMV status may confound age-related changes in expanded clones. Higher naive T cell percentage went strongly together with higher TCR beta diversity. Age showed a roughly linear inverse relationship with TCR beta diversity per million T cells.

Next came a second PCR, run for about 7 to 12 cycles, which used a sample-barcoded 5' primer along with a J-beta primer mix. TCRdb itself ran the 5' RACE reads through MiXCR, one entry per CDR3 protein. The data hold about a million distinct CDR3 sequences, with 35% to 40% observed a single time. On this clonotype: Its antigen is unknown.

This CDR3 comprises 16 residues. Trimming cost V 3 bases and J 0 bases, with 13 bases left between them. Germline loops: CDR1 SEHNR, CDR2 FQNEAQ (reference sequence). The TCR originated in a man younger than 35 in good health. Sequencing input: blood. The chain employs TRBV7-9 and TRBJ2-3, with a weak D call TRBD1 (6 bases). DNA for the CDR3: TGTGCCAGCAGCTTTTCCGGACAGCCTAGCACAGATACGCAGTATTTT. It is translated as CASSFSGQPSTDTQYF.